One and the same sample provided the 30 T cell receptor beta chains below, sequenced in a study of T-cell reconstitution after alpha-beta-depleted transplantation in children. Unique molecular identifiers were incorporated into the prepared TCRbeta library. TCRdb recomputed calls from the PCR reads with MiXCR, one row per CDR3 protein. The sample lists under 450,000 distinct CDR3 sequences; more than 10% were seen once. The sequencing used PBMCs, collected from the stem cell graft. These receptors all stem from a human donor who donated a stem cell graft to a child with Fanconi anemia.

Only one count was recorded for this clonotype. A read error may be the cause here, since a much bigger clone is one base away. The J gene is TRBJ2-3, the V gene TRBV7-9; 7 nucleotides line up with TRBD1. The V gene's germline CDR1 is SEHNR and CDR2 FQNEAQ (reference sequence). The CDR3 runs to 15 residues. The CDR3 spells CASSVGTASTDTRYF. In nucleotides, the CDR3 is TGTGCCAGCAGCGTCGGGACAGCTAGCACAGATACGCGGTATTTT.

This clonotype occurred a few times. The CDR3 DNA follows: TGTGCCAGGGGCGGGTCTACCGCCTCTGGAAACACCATATATTTT. It specifies CARGGSTASGNTIYF. J is TRBJ1-3 and V is TRBV2; D not resolved. The V gene's germline CDR1 is SNHLY and CDR2 FYNNEI. The CDR3 runs 15 residues. Trimming removed 9 bases at V and 0 bases at J, with 15 bases between.

In its sample, this clonotype was seen a few times. Being one base from a much bigger clone, this may be a read error. The chain links TRBV12-3 or TRBV12-4 to TRBJ2-5; D is unclear. Trimming took 7 bases from V and 12 from J, leaving 18 bases between them. The CDR3 runs 12 residues. The CDR3 DNA follows: TGTGCCAGCACACCCGGTGGTACTGAAAAGTACTTC. Translating it yields CASTPGGTEKYF.

This clonotype was detected ten times or more. This chain links TRBV7-2 with TRBJ2-7; D call uncertain. The V end was cut by 5 bases, the J end by 0 bases, with 8 bases between. Germline CDR1 reads SGHTA; CDR2 reads FQGNSA. The CDR3 extends over 13 amino acids. The CDR3, as DNA: TGTGCCAGCAGCAGGGAAATCTCCTACGAGCAGTACTTC. The encoded protein is CASSREISYEQYF.

In this sample, this clonotype turned up a few times. The rearrangement links TRBV24-1 to TRBJ1-5; D perhaps matches TRBD1 (6 bases). Germline V gene data show CDR1 as KGHDR and CDR2 as SFDVKD. V was shortened by 2 bases and J by 8 bases, with 15 bases between the two germline ends. CDR3 length equals 15 residues. The DNA for the CDR3 is TGTGCCACCAGTGATTCTCGGACAGCAGTAAAGCCCCAGCATTTT. Its protein is CATSDSRTAVKPQHF.

This clonotype was seen repeatedly, ten times or more. DNA for the CDR3: TGTGCCAGCGGGGGCGCCGACAATGAGCAGTTCTTC. Its translation is CASGGADNEQFF. This sequence joins TRBV25-1 and TRBJ2-1, with TRBD1 as a possible D gene (6 bases). The CDR3 consists of 12 residues. The germline V gene has CDR1 MGHDK and CDR2 SYGVNS. V was trimmed by 8 bases and J by 5 bases, leaving 10 bases between them.

This clonotype occurred a few times. The CDR3 nucleotides read TGTGCCAGCAGTTTAGAAGGAAGCTCCTATAATTCACCCCTCCACTTT. Residues: CASSLEGSSYNSPLHF. The genes are TRBV12-3 or TRBV12-4 and TRBJ1-6; D call uncertain. Deletions cut 1 base from V and 0 bases from J, with 7 bases between. The CDR3 is 16 residues long.

This clonotype was observed many times. The rearrangement links TRBV4-3 to TRBJ2-3, with D tentatively TRBD1 (5 bases). Germline loops: CDR1 LGHNA, CDR2 YSLEER. V was trimmed by 0 bases and J by 0 bases, leaving 10 bases between them. The CDR3 covers 16 residues. The CDR3 reads CASSQDGASSTDTQYF. The CDR3 bases are TGCGCCAGCAGCCAAGATGGGGCGTCTAGCACAGATACGCAGTATTTT.

The V call is TRBV11-2, the J call TRBJ2-7; D gene unclear. V lost 2 bases and J 2 bases, leaving 7 bases between the germline ends. Germline-derived CDR1 and CDR2 are SGHAT and FQNNGV. The CDR3 contains 13 residues. Written as DNA, the CDR3 is TGTGCCAGCAGCTTAAATCGGCCCTACGAGCAGTACTTC. This codes for CASSLNRPYEQYF. Variable domain in full (rest from reference TRBV11-2 and TRBJ2-7): EAGVAQSPRYKIIEKRQSVAFWCNPISGHATLYWYQQILGQGPKLLIQFQNNGVVDDSQLPKDRFSAERLKGVDSTLKIQPAKLEDSAVYLCASSLNRPYEQYFGPGTRLTVT.

This chain links TRBV15 with TRBJ2-5; D call uncertain. The V gene's germline CDR1 is LNHNV and CDR2 YYDKDF (reference sequence). CDR3 length equals 14 residues. V was pared by 0 bases and J by 2 bases, with 7 bases between. The CDR3 DNA is TGTGCCACCAGCAGAGATAAAGGTCAAGAGACCCAGTACTTC. This sequence encodes CATSRDKGQETQYF. Complete variable domain (other parts from reference TRBV15 and TRBJ2-5): DAMVIQNPRYQVTQFGKPVTLSCSQTLNHNVMYWYQQKSSQAPKLLFHYYDKDFNNEADTPDNFQSRRPNTSFCFLDIRSPGLGDTAMYLCATSRDKGQETQYFGPGTRLLVL.

This clonotype was picked up a small number of times. The rearrangement joins TRBV29-1 to TRBJ1-1; 9 positions match TRBD1. The CDR3 covers 13 residues. Trimming removed 3 bases from V and 11 bases from J; junction bases left unmatched: 10. The V gene's germline CDR1 is SQVTM and CDR2 ANQGSEA. The CDR3 region is CSVDGQGSVRAFF. In DNA form, the CDR3 reads TGCAGCGTTGATGGACAGGGGTCGGTACGCGCTTTCTTT.

The chain employs TRBV5-1 and TRBJ2-2; no clear D gene. The ends were cut back, 4 bases at V and 7 bases at J, with 8 bases in the middle. Germline CDR1 SGHRS, CDR2 YFSETQ. The CDR3 has 12 residues. The CDR3 protein is CASSISNGELFF. The CDR3 coding sequence is TGCGCCAGCAGCATAAGTAACGGGGAGCTGTTTTTT.

The chain links TRBV7-9 to TRBJ1-1; unclear D gene. Between the trimmed V and J ends, which lost 3 bases and 4 bases, there was a span of 12 bases. This CDR3 is built from 14 residues. CDR1 and CDR2 from the germline V gene are SEHNR and FQNEAQ (reference sequence). This chain's CDR3 is CASSLSQRFTEAFF. DNA of the CDR3: TGTGCCAGCAGCTTGTCACAGCGCTTCACTGAAGCTTTCTTT.

Concerning this clonotype itself: The junction and the germline gene differ at one end; a read error may be behind it. The J gene is TRBJ2-3, the V gene TRBV4-1; D call uncertain. From germline, CDR1 is MGHRA and CDR2 YSYEKL. There are 18 residues in the CDR3. The CDR3 DNA reads as TGTACCAGCAGCCGCGCCGTTCTCACAACATCCTTCACAGATACGCAGTATTTT. This gives the protein CTSSRAVLTTSFTDTQYF.

This clonotype was counted at least ten times. This chain uses TRBV12-3 or TRBV12-4 with TRBJ1-6, with a tentative D call TRBD1 (5 bases). This CDR3 spans 14 amino acids. V dropped 3 bases and J dropped 8 bases, with 11 bases sitting between them. CDR3 protein: CASSLWGADSPLHF. In nucleotides, the CDR3 is TGTGCCAGCAGTTTGTGGGGCGCAGATTCACCCCTCCACTTT.

There are a few counts of this clonotype. V and J are TRBV20-1 and TRBJ2-1; 10 bases line up with TRBD2. V trimming: 2 bases; J trimming: 0 bases; junction bases outside the gene matches: 7. This CDR3 is 17 amino acids long. Germline CDR1 DFQATT, CDR2 SNEGSKA (reference sequence). The CDR3 protein is CSARPRERGGSYNEQFF. The CDR3 bases are TGCAGTGCTAGACCCCGGGAGCGGGGGGGCTCCTACAATGAGCAGTTCTTC.

The J gene is TRBJ2-5, the V gene TRBV28; D is uncertain. Germline-derived CDR1 and CDR2 are MDHEN and SYDVKM. The CDR3 is 10 residues long. Trimming took 8 bases from V and 6 from J, leaving 7 bases between them. The CDR3 coding sequence is TGTGCCAGCCTAGGGAAGACCCAGTACTTC. Its protein is CASLGKTQYF.

Many counts were recorded for this clonotype. The genes are TRBV20-1 and TRBJ1-3; D remains ambiguous. The germline V and J ends were trimmed by 3 bases and 4 bases, with 10 bases remaining between them. The CDR3 totals 13 residues. The germline V gene encodes CDR1 DFQATT and CDR2 SNEGSKA (reference sequence). Here the CDR3 DNA reads TGCAGTGCTAGGGCCCTAGAGGGAAACACCATATATTTT. Protein sequence: CSARALEGNTIYF.

Ten or more counts support this clonotype. V is TRBV4-3 and J is TRBJ2-5; TRBD2 might be the D (6 bases). Between the trimmed V and J ends, which lost 4 bases and 2 bases, there was a span of 14 bases. Looked up from germline, CDR1 is LGHNA and CDR2 is YSLEER. There are 15 residues in the CDR3. The CDR3 region has the DNA TGCGCCAGCAGCCGGAAATGGGACTTTCAAGAGACCCAGTACTTC. It encodes CASSRKWDFQETQYF.

In this sample, this clonotype turned up a few times. J is TRBJ1-2 and V is TRBV29-1, with TRBD1 matching 10 bases. CDR1 and CDR2 (germline): SQVTM, ANQGSEA. The CDR3 runs to 11 residues. The V gene end was trimmed by 6 bases and the J gene end by 8 bases; junction bases not matched to a gene: 3. The CDR3 region has the DNA TGCAGCGTGGGGACAGGGGCCGGCTACACCTTC. Translating it yields CSVGTGAGYTF.

The V call is TRBV12-3 or TRBV12-4, the J call TRBJ2-3; perhaps D is TRBD1 or TRBD2 (5 bases each). The V end lost 3 bases, the J end lost 5 bases, and 12 bases lay between the germline ends. This CDR3 spans 14 amino acids. CDR3 sequence reads: CASSFSGSIDTQYF. In nucleotides, the CDR3 is TGTGCCAGCAGTTTTTCAGGGAGTATAGATACGCAGTATTTT.

This clonotype was seen a handful of times. The chain has TRBV12-3 or TRBV12-4 and TRBJ2-7, with 11 bases matching TRBD1. J gave up 6 bases and V 6 bases, and 7 bases lay outside the gene matches. The CDR3 consists of 14 residues. The CDR3 here is CASRPSDRGLEQYF. CDR3 sequence (DNA): TGTGCCAGCAGACCTTCGGACAGGGGGCTCGAGCAGTACTTC.

This clonotype came up a few times. As DNA, the CDR3 is TGTGCCAGCAGTTTAAGAGGGGGCGGAGGCTACACCTTC. Protein sequence: CASSLRGGGGYTF. The chain links TRBV12-3 or TRBV12-4 to TRBJ1-2, with TRBD1 matching 7 bases. The V and J ends lost 2 bases and 8 bases, in that order; junction bases with no gene match: 5. This CDR3 spans 13 amino acids.

This sequence joins TRBV20-1 and TRBJ2-5; D call uncertain. The CDR3 contains 12 residues. V was shortened by 2 bases and J by 5 bases, with 9 bases between the two germline ends. Germline V gene data show CDR1 as DFQATT and CDR2 as SNEGSKA (reference sequence). This chain's CDR3 is CSARPFGETQYF. The CDR3, as DNA: TGCAGTGCTAGACCCTTTGGCGAGACCCAGTACTTC.

This clonotype was counted ten times or more. CDR3: CASSVGPATGELFF. CDR3 coding DNA: TGTGCCAGCAGCGTAGGGCCAGCAACCGGGGAGCTGTTTTTT. The rearrangement links TRBV9 to TRBJ2-2, with D hard to call. V was pared by 0 bases and J by 5 bases, with 8 bases between. The length of the CDR3 is 14 residues. Germline V gene sequence: CDR1 SGDLS, CDR2 YYNGEE. Combining the CDR3 with reference TRBV9 and TRBJ2-2 gives the whole variable domain DSGVTQTPKHLITATGQRVTLRCSPRSGDLSVYWYQQSLDQGLQFLIQYYNGEERAKGNILERFSAQQFPDLHSELNLSSLELGDSALYFCASSVGPATGELFFGEGSRLTVL.

This sequence joins TRBV12-3 or TRBV12-4 and TRBJ1-1, with a possible D match to TRBD1 (6 bases). The CDR3 contains 13 residues. Trimming cost V 5 bases and J 5 bases, with 12 bases left between them. As DNA, the CDR3 is TGTGCCAGCAGTGTGCAGGGGATTACTGAAGCTTTCTTT. Translation gives CASSVQGITEAFF.

The chain carries TRBV12-5 and TRBJ1-5, with TRBD1 matching 10 bases. Losses at the gene ends were 7 bases for V and 0 bases for J; bases not matched to a gene: 3. Germline V lookup: CDR1 LGHNT, CDR2 FRNRAP. This CDR3 has 15 residues. In DNA form, the CDR3 reads TGTGCTAGTGCCCGGACAGGGGGTAGCAATCAGCCCCAGCATTTT. Translated, it gives CASARTGGSNQPQHF.

The V call is TRBV6-2 or TRBV6-3, the J call TRBJ2-1, with TRBD1 matching 11 bases. The germline CDR1 and CDR2 sequences are MNHEY and SVGEGT. V was clipped by 8 bases and J by 7 bases; unmatched bases: 4. This CDR3 spans 13 amino acids. The CDR3: CASGQGAPNEQFF. The CDR3 coding sequence is TGTGCCAGCGGACAGGGGGCGCCGAATGAGCAGTTCTTC.

The chain employs TRBV6-2 or TRBV6-3 and TRBJ1-1, with a possible D match to TRBD1 (5 bases). Trimming pared 6 bases from V and 5 bases from J, leaving 16 bases between. CDR1 is MNHEY, CDR2 SVGEGT, per germline. The CDR3 is made up of 14 amino acids. The CDR3 loop reads CASRLSGTVTEAFF. In DNA form, the CDR3 reads TGTGCCAGCAGACTCTCCGGGACGGTTACTGAAGCTTTCTTT.

The table lists this clonotype with many counts. The DNA of the CDR3 is TGTGCCAGCAGCTTAAGGGGAGCCAAAAACATTCAGTACTTC. It specifies CASSLRGAKNIQYF. The genes are TRBV7-2 and TRBJ2-4; D may be TRBD1 (5 bases). The CDR3 runs to 14 residues. The germline gives CDR1 SGHTA, CDR2 FQGNSA. Trimming removed 2 bases from V and 0 bases from J, with 5 bases in between. The full variable domain, completed using reference TRBV7-2 and TRBJ2-4, is GAGVSQSPSNKVTEKGKDVELRCDPISGHTALYWYRQSLGQGLEFLIYFQGNSAPDKSGLPSDRFSAERTGGSVSTLTIQRTQQEDSAVYLCASSLRGAKNIQYFGAGTRLSVL.